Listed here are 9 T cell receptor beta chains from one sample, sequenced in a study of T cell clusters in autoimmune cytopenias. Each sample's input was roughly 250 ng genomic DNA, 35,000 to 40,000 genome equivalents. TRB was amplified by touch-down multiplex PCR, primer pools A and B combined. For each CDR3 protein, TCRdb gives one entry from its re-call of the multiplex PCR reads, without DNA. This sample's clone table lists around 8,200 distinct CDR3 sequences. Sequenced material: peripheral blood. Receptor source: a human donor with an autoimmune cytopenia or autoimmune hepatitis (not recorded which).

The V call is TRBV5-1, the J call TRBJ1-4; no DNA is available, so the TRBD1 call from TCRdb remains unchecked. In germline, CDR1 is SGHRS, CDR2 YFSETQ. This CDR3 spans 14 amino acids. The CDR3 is CASSGYRDSEKLFF.

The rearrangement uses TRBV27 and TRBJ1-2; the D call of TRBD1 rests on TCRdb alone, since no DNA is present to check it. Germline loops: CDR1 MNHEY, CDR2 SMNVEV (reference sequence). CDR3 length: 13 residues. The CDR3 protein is CASSHRSSGGYTF.

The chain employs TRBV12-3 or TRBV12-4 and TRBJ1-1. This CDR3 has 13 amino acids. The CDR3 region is CASSQGEGFEAFF.

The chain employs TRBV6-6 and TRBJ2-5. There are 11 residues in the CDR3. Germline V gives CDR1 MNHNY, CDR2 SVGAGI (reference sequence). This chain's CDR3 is CASCERETQYF.

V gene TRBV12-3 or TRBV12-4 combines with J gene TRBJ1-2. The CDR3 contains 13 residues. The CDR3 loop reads CASSTPSYYGYTF.

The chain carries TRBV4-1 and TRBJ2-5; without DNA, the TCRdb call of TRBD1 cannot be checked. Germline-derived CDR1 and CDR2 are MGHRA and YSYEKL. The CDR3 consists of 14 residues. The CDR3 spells CASSPVGGQETQYF.

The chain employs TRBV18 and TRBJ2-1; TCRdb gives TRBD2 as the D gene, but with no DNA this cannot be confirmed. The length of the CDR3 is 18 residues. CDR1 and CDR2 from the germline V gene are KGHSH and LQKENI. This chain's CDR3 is CASSRPRLAGVSNNEQFF.

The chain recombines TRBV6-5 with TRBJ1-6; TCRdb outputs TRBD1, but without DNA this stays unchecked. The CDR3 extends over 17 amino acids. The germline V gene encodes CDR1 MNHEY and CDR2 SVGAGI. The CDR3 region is CASSFAGDRGSDSPLHF.

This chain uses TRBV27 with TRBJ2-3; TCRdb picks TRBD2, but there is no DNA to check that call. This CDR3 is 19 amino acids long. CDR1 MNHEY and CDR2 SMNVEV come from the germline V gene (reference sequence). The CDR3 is CASSLSWRVSSGITDTQYF.